The present T cell receptor (beta chain) was sequenced within a study of metastatic and nonmetastatic thyroid tumors. Study information: From malignant and benign thyroid patients, repertoires in blood and in tumor or nodule tissue were compared.

TCRdb recomputed clones from the PCR reads via MiXCR. The sample lists tens of thousands of clones, 25% to 30% occurring once. Prior to thyroid surgery, none of the patients had received any treatment. Comment on this clone: The same CDR3 can be traced to other DNA sequences in this sample.

The trim removed 6 bases at V and 1 base at J, leaving 2 bases unmatched. There are 12 residues in the CDR3. The germline CDR1 and CDR2 sequences are DFQATT and SNEGSKA (reference sequence). The rearrangement uses TRBV20-1 and TRBJ1-1; 7 nucleotides agree with TRBD1. This receptor was identified in a female donor with papillary thyroid cancer or a benign thyroid nodule (not recorded which). Some clones in this sample may be carry-over from other donors' samples. The sequenced sample consisted of blood. CDR3 in amino acids: CSASGGNTEAFF. CDR3 nucleotides: TGCAGTGCATCAGGGGGGAACACTGAAGCTTTCTTT.